The clone carrying this T cell receptor beta chain appeared a few times. The data belong to a study of T cells after yellow fever vaccination. Findings and limits, study-wide: The bulk population could contribute abundant contaminating clonotypes to FACS-sorted repertoires. Across the CD4 and CD8 compartments, a small share of clonotypes was present in both. On re-exposure, the response was weaker but peaked faster, at day 5 versus 15.

They built TCR cDNA with 5'RACE template switching, a step that put in a universal primer site and UMIs. TCRdb fed the 5' RACE reads into MiXCR, producing one record per CDR3 protein. Seen here are 80,000 to 100,000 distinct CDR3 sequences, approximately 9% observed once, and the top ten hold about 15%. The CDR3 runs to 15 residues. The ends were cut back, 0 bases at V and 1 base at J, with 9 bases in the middle. The germline V gene has CDR1 SGHAT and CDR2 FQDESV (reference sequence). The receptor comes from a man aged 18 to 30 who received the YFV17D yellow fever vaccine. The V call is TRBV11-1, the J call TRBJ1-1; D possibly corresponds to TRBD1 (6 bases). Specimen: CD8+ T cells not binding an NS4B(214-222) dextramer, sorted from PBMCs, collected around 16 days after the first yellow fever vaccination. The CDR3 DNA reads as TGTGCCAGCAGCTTAGCGCCGACAGGGAACACTGAAGCTTTCTTT. Its translation is CASSLAPTGNTEAFF.